The rows below give T cell receptor beta chains drawn from one sample of a study of T cells in Graves' hyperthyroidism and ophthalmopathy. TCRdb analysed the multiplex PCR reads with MiXCR anew, one entry per CDR3 protein. The sample has approximately 300,000 distinct CDR3 sequences; 16% are singletons. Sequenced material: blood. The source is a man aged 25-45 years with Graves' hyperthyroidism. The CDR3 runs from the conserved cysteine through the conserved F or W. A D gene is named only where the DNA matches it firmly. The size entry is marked missing in some rows and otherwise reads once, few, many or a size class.

clone_size,d_call,j_call,v_call,cdr3_aa,cdr3_nt
-,TRBD1,TRBJ2-2,TRBV4-1,CASSPSPRGQGRAGELFF,TGCGCCAGCAGCCCGTCCCCGCGCGGACAGGGAAGGGCCGGGGAGCTGTTTTTT
few,-,TRBJ2-1,TRBV6-1,CASEGSGSSYNEQFF,TGTGCCAGTGAGGGGTCAGGGTCCTCCTACAATGAGCAGTTCTTC
few,-,TRBJ1-5,TRBV6-1,CASSPTNNQPQHF,TGTGCCAGCAGTCCTACTAATAATCAGCCCCAGCATTTT
many,TRBD2,TRBJ2-5,TRBV18,CASSPSSGQETQYF,TGTGCCAGCTCTCCTTCTAGCGGCCAAGAGACCCAGTACTTC
many,TRBD2,TRBJ2-1,TRBV7-8,CASSPSIAGVYNEQFF,TGTGCCAGCAGCCCCTCCATAGCGGGAGTCTACAATGAGCAGTTCTTC
few,TRBD2,TRBJ2-1,TRBV11-2,CASRTPGTSGYNEQFF,TGTGCCAGCAGAACTCCCGGGACTAGCGGCTACAATGAGCAGTTCTTC
-,-,TRBJ2-5,TRBV12-3/TRBV12-4,CASSRDSETQYF,TGTGCCAGCAGTCGGGACTCCGAGACCCAGTACTTC
-,-,TRBJ2-7,TRBV20-1,CSAAPGPLGEQYF,TGCAGTGCTGCTCCGGGGCCATTGGGGGAGCAGTACTTC
-,TRBD1,TRBJ2-1,TRBV6-9,CASSEGQGAYEQFF,TGCGCCAGCAGTGAAGGACAGGGTGCGTATGAGCAGTTCTTC
few,TRBD1,TRBJ2-1,TRBV24-1,CATSDLYGQGSNEQFF,TGTGCCACCAGTGATTTGTATGGACAGGGGAGCAATGAGCAGTTCTTC
few,TRBD2,TRBJ2-1,TRBV7-9,CASSLEFGTSGKGEQFF,TGTGCCAGCAGCTTAGAGTTCGGGACTAGCGGGAAGGGGGAGCAGTTCTTC
many,TRBD2,TRBJ2-3,TRBV27,CASSSGLAGNTDTQYF,TGTGCCAGCAGTTCCGGACTAGCGGGTAACACAGATACGCAGTATTTT
-,-,TRBJ1-6,TRBV7-3,CASSLWSDSQYNSPLHF,TGTGCCAGCAGCTTATGGTCGGACAGCCAATATAATTCACCCCTCCACTTT
-,-,TRBJ1-4,TRBV12-3/TRBV12-4,CASQKQDGDNEKLFF,TGTGCCAGCCAAAAACAGGACGGAGATAATGAAAAACTGTTTTTT
few,-,TRBJ2-7,TRBV10-1,CASSEGGRSYEQYF,TGCGCCAGCAGTGAAGGGGGGAGATCCTACGAGCAGTACTTC
-,-,TRBJ2-1,TRBV5-1,CASTIRGTSIDEQFF,TGCGCCAGCACAATCAGGGGTACGTCAATCGATGAGCAGTTCTTC
many,TRBD1,TRBJ2-7,TRBV6-1,CASLEGAGAIYEQYF,TGTGCCAGCCTCGAGGGGGCAGGGGCAATCTACGAGCAGTACTTC
many,TRBD2,TRBJ2-3,TRBV5-1,CASSGTSGTDTQYF,TGCGCCAGCAGCGGGACTAGCGGCACAGATACGCAGTATTTT
many,-,TRBJ1-5,TRBV6-1,CASSALTGVQPQHF,TGTGCCAGCAGTGCCCTCACGGGGGTTCAGCCCCAGCATTTT
many,-,TRBJ2-7,TRBV6-1,CASRVGSQWGEQYF,TGTGCCAGCAGAGTCGGTTCTCAGTGGGGCGAGCAGTACTTC
-,TRBD2,TRBJ2-1,TRBV14,CASSGSGSRLGVEQFF,TGTGCCAGCAGCGGCAGCGGGAGTCGTCTGGGGGTTGAGCAGTTCTTC
many,TRBD1,TRBJ1-1,TRBV20-1,CSAQTGGGDTEAFF,TGCAGTGCTCAGACAGGGGGGGGGGACACTGAAGCTTTCTTT
many,-,TRBJ2-3,TRBV20-1,CSAQGGADTQYF,TGCAGTGCCCAGGGGGGTGCAGATACGCAGTATTTT
-,-,TRBJ1-2,TRBV19,CARRPPRDYGYTF,TGTGCCAGACGTCCCCCAAGGGACTATGGCTACACCTTC
many,-,TRBJ2-7,TRBV5-1,CASSLWSSYEQYF,TGCGCCAGCAGCTTGTGGAGCTCCTACGAGCAGTACTTC
-,TRBD1,TRBJ1-4,TRBV5-1,CASSYDRTGEKLFF,TGCGCCAGCAGCTATGACAGGACAGGGGAAAAACTGTTTTTT
many,-,TRBJ1-5,TRBV28,CASSITGYSSNQPQHF,TGTGCCAGCAGTATTACAGGGTACAGTAGCAATCAGCCCCAGCATTTT
-,TRBD1,TRBJ2-7,TRBV12-3/TRBV12-4,CASSFGRRGLYEQYF,TGTGCCAGCAGTTTCGGGCGCAGGGGGCTCTACGAGCAGTACTTC
few,-,TRBJ1-2,TRBV24-1,CATSDGTANYGYTF,TGTGCCACCAGTGACGGGACGGCTAACTATGGCTACACCTTC
many,TRBD1,TRBJ1-5,TRBV5-1,CASSWGQGRFNQPQHF,TGCGCCAGCAGCTGGGGACAGGGAAGATTTAATCAGCCCCAGCATTTT
many,-,TRBJ1-1,TRBV27,CASVKGNTEAFF,TGTGCCAGCGTCAAGGGGAACACTGAAGCTTTCTTT
-,-,TRBJ2-7,TRBV29-1,CSVMTPSTYEQYF,TGCAGCGTAATGACTCCTTCCACCTACGAGCAGTACTTC
many,TRBD1,TRBJ1-1,TRBV2,CASGKQGPEAFF,TGTGCCAGCGGAAAACAGGGGCCGGAAGCTTTCTTT
few,-,TRBJ1-2,TRBV10-3,CAISGKGPGDGYTF,TGTGCCATCAGTGGGAAGGGACCTGGGGATGGCTACACCTTC
many,-,TRBJ2-1,TRBV11-3,CASSEGGSYNEQFF,TGTGCCAGCTCCGAGGGCGGGTCCTACAATGAGCAGTTCTTC
-,-,TRBJ1-3,TRBV29-1,CSAKSNGNTIYF,TGCAGCGCCAAAAGCAATGGAAACACCATATATTTT